This TCR beta chain emerged from a study of cytomegalovirus exposure and HLA in healthy donors. PCR employed 60 Vbeta and 13 Jbeta primers. The assay was immunoSEQ multiplex PCR, and TCRdb's table has in-frame clones only and misses some. The table has fewer than 250,000 clones, about 77% seen once. This CDR3 is 16 amino acids long. Germline V lookup: CDR1 SGHRS, CDR2 YFSETQ. J was trimmed by 7 bases and V by 2 bases; bases with no gene match: 12. This sequence was found in a man younger than 45 in good health and CMV-seropositive. Material: PBMCs. The chain uses TRBV5-1 and TRBJ2-4, with 7 positions matching TRBD1. The CDR3 coding sequence is TGCGCCAGCAGCTTTGAGGTGGCGACAGGGTTTAACATTCAGTACTTC. This translates into CASSFEVATGFNIQYF.